This T cell receptor beta chain was documented in a study of T cells in Graves' hyperthyroidism and ophthalmopathy. This clonotype was observed many times. Its specificity is unknown. Trimming removed 2 bases at V and 9 bases at J, with 12 bases between. The CDR3 length is 13 residues. The germline V gene has CDR1 SNHLY and CDR2 FYNNEI. Regions amplified from RNA transcripts were the TCR beta CDR3 regions. During a first-round RT-PCR of the TCR CDR3, the HTBI primer set was used. TCRdb analysed the multiplex PCR reads with MiXCR anew, one entry per CDR3 protein. The repertoire consists of more than 550,000 distinct CDR3 sequences, with roughly 17% occurring once and the leading ten covering around 16%. Whole-study results and caveats: Most thyroid clonotypes with frequency above 0.001 were detected in blood. It was a median around 6 months before onset that the model predicted ophthalmopathy.

The sequenced material came from blood. This chain links TRBV2 with TRBJ2-3; TRBD2 might be the D (5 bases). This TCR derives from a man aged 45-60 years with Graves' hyperthyroidism. In DNA form, the CDR3 reads TGTGCCAGCAGTGAAAATGTTGAGGGCACGCAGTATTTT. Its translation is CASSENVEGTQYF.